The 23 T cell receptor beta chains listed next were all sequenced from one sample in a study of OX40 agonist ivuxolimab in advanced cancers. The table came from immunoSEQ multiplex PCR; TCRdb's copy has only in-frame clones and leaves some out. The data contain roughly 56,000 clones, 82% of them singletons. The source was CD4+ or CD8+ T cells sorted from blood, collected in a trial of the OX40 agonist ivuxolimab. These receptors all come from an adult with an advanced solid tumor such as melanoma, head and neck, liver or kidney cancer.

The rearrangement joins TRBV5-8 to TRBJ2-3; 7 bases map to TRBD2. Per germline, CDR1 SGHTS and CDR2 YDEGEE. This CDR3 is built from 15 residues. V trimming: 2 bases; J trimming: 2 bases; junction bases outside the gene matches: 5. The CDR3 is CASSFGAGNTDTQYF. In DNA, the CDR3 is TGTGCCAGCAGCTTCGGAGCGGGGAACACAGATACGCAGTATTTT.

The chain has TRBV11-2 and TRBJ2-7, with D uncertain. V was pared by 0 bases and J by 2 bases, with 8 bases between. The CDR3 totals 14 residues. The germline gives CDR1 SGHAT, CDR2 FQNNGV. CDR3 sequence reads: CASSLDRMTYEQYF. CDR3 nucleotide sequence: TGTGCCAGCAGCTTAGACAGGATGACCTACGAGCAGTACTTC.

V gene TRBV5-6 combines with J gene TRBJ1-5; no firm D call. The CDR3 sequence is 14 residues long. Germline CDR1 reads SGHDT; CDR2 reads YYEEEE. The V and J ends lost 6 bases and 1 base respectively, with 11 bases between them. CDR3 in amino acids: CASTLRVSNQPQHF. The CDR3 nucleotides are TGTGCCAGCACCTTAAGGGTGAGCAATCAGCCCCAGCATTTT. The whole variable domain, remainder taken from reference TRBV5-6 and TRBJ1-5, is DAGVTQSPTHLIKTRGQQVTLRCSPKSGHDTVSWYQQALGQGPQFIFQYYEEEERQRGNFPDRFSGHQFPNYSSELNVNALLLGDSALYLCASTLRVSNQPQHFGDGTRLSIL.

The chain combines TRBV2 with TRBJ1-5; no clear D. Trimming removed 10 bases from V and 1 base from J, with 17 bases in between. Germline V gene data show CDR1 as SNHLY and CDR2 as FYNNEI. The CDR3 consists of 15 residues. CDR3 in amino acids: CAISAREGSNQPQHF. The CDR3 DNA reads TGTGCCATCTCAGCCCGAGAAGGCAGCAATCAGCCCCAGCATTTT.

This clone was seen a handful of times. This chain joins TRBV5-4 and TRBJ2-3, with D perhaps given as TRBD1 or TRBD2 (5 bases each). CDR3 length equals 16 residues. Per germline, CDR1 SGHNT and CDR2 YYREEE (reference sequence). Trimming cost V 3 bases and J 1 base, with 15 bases left between them. CDR3 loop: CASSSGAEAGTDTQYF. The DNA for the CDR3 is TGTGCCAGCAGCTCCGGGGCGGAAGCGGGCACAGATACGCAGTATTTT. Full variable domain (rest looked up from reference TRBV5-4 and TRBJ2-3): ETGVTQSPTHLIKTRGQQVTLRCSSQSGHNTVSWYQQALGQGPQFIFQYYREEENGRGNFPPRFSGLQFPNYSSELNVNALELDDSALYLCASSSGAEAGTDTQYFGPGTRLTVL.

This clone has a handful of counts. The chain joins TRBV7-8 to TRBJ2-3, with 9 bases fitting TRBD1. The germline V gene has CDR1 SGHVS and CDR2 FQNEAQ. The CDR3 is made up of 17 amino acids. J gave up 6 bases and V 1 base, and 11 bases lay outside the gene matches. CDR3 sequence: CASSLDTVGTGKDTQYF. The CDR3 DNA reads as TGTGCCAGCAGCTTAGATACGGTCGGGACAGGGAAGGATACGCAGTATTTT.

The chain links TRBV6-1 to TRBJ2-7; 11 nucleotides line up with TRBD1. With 3 bases clipped from V and 1 base from J, the junction kept 5 bases outside the gene matches. Germline CDR1 MNHNS, CDR2 SASEGT. This CDR3 is built from 16 residues. CDR3: CASSDFGQGASYEQYF. The CDR3 DNA reads TGTGCCAGCAGTGATTTCGGACAGGGGGCTTCCTACGAGCAGTACTTC.

V gene TRBV18 combines with J gene TRBJ1-3; possibly TRBD1 for D (5 bases). Germline V lookup: CDR1 KGHSH, CDR2 LQKENI. This CDR3 spans 13 amino acids. The V gene lost 4 bases and the J gene lost 2 bases, with 6 bases spanning the gap. The CDR3 sequence is CASSQTAGNTIYF. Here the CDR3 DNA reads TGTGCCAGCTCACAGACAGCTGGAAACACCATATATTTT.

This clone was detected only once. Written as DNA, the CDR3 is TGTGCCAGCAGTCCCAACTACGACAGGGGAACTTACGAGCAGTACTTC. It codes for CASSPNYDRGTYEQYF. The chain joins TRBV27 to TRBJ2-7; 8 positions match TRBD1. The CDR3 runs to 16 residues. Germline-derived CDR1 and CDR2 are MNHEY and SMNVEV (reference sequence). V was pared by 5 bases and J by 4 bases, with 13 bases of the junction left unmatched.

The genes are TRBV9 and TRBJ1-3; D remains unclear. V was pared by 2 bases and J by 7 bases, with 10 bases between. CDR1 SGDLS and CDR2 YYNGEE come from the germline V gene. The CDR3 is made up of 13 amino acids. CDR3 in DNA: TGTGCCAGCAGCGTCTCTGATCTGAACACCATATATTTT. Translation: CASSVSDLNTIYF. Variable domain in full (rest from reference TRBV9 and TRBJ1-3): DSGVTQTPKHLITATGQRVTLRCSPRSGDLSVYWYQQSLDQGLQFLIQYYNGEERAKGNILERFSAQQFPDLHSELNLSSLELGDSALYFCASSVSDLNTIYFGEGSWLTVV.

The chain employs TRBV29-1 and TRBJ1-1; 7 bases are a match to TRBD1. V dropped 5 bases and J dropped 4; count of bases not matched to a gene: 10. Germline CDR1 SQVTM, CDR2 ANQGSEA. The CDR3 loop spans 14 amino acids. For the CDR3, the DNA is TGCAGCGTTTCTCTCAGGGGGGTGGGCACTGAAGCTTTCTTT. It codes for CSVSLRGVGTEAFF. The whole variable domain, remainder taken from reference TRBV29-1 and TRBJ1-1, is SAVISQKPSRDICQRGTSLTIQCQVDSQVTMMFWYRQQPGQSLTLIATANQGSEATYESGFVIDKFPISRPNLTFSTLTVSNMSPEDSSIYLCSVSLRGVGTEAFFGQGTRLTVV.

This rearrangement joins TRBV7-8 to TRBJ2-5, with D uncertain. The length of the CDR3 is 15 residues. The V gene lost 3 bases and the J gene lost 2 bases, with 13 bases spanning the gap. Germline assignment: CDR1 SGHVS and CDR2 FQNEAQ. CDR3 sequence (DNA): TGTGCCAGCAGCTTCTTTCTGCCCCCACAAGAGACCCAGTACTTC. Its translation is CASSFFLPPQETQYF.

The rearrangement uses TRBV27 and TRBJ1-1; D is unresolved. The CDR3 has 14 residues. Germline V gene sequence: CDR1 MNHEY, CDR2 SMNVEV (reference sequence). V lost 3 bases and J lost 0, with 8 bases in between. The CDR3 protein is CASSFEGMNTEAFF. In DNA form, the CDR3 reads TGTGCCAGCAGTTTTGAAGGAATGAACACTGAAGCTTTCTTT.

The rearrangement joins TRBV6-6 to TRBJ1-1; possible D gene TRBD1, 5 bases. CDR3 length: 13 residues. Germline V gives CDR1 MNHNY, CDR2 SVGAGI (reference sequence). V was trimmed by 8 bases and J by 0 bases, leaving 10 bases between them. The CDR3 protein is CASRQSLNTEAFF. The CDR3 DNA reads TGTGCCAGCCGACAGAGTTTGAACACTGAAGCTTTCTTT.

This chain's CDR3 is CASSPGTGARETQYF. The CDR3 bases are TGTGCCAGTAGTCCCGGGACAGGGGCTAGGGAGACCCAGTACTTC. This chain joins TRBV19 and TRBJ2-5, with TRBD1 matching over 10 bases. The CDR3 runs 15 residues. The germline V gene encodes CDR1 LNHDA and CDR2 SQIVND (reference sequence). Losses at the gene ends were 5 bases for V and 5 bases for J; bases not matched to a gene: 8.

This clone has more than one count but fewer than ten. The V and J genes are TRBV19 and TRBJ1-2; 10 positions match TRBD1. Germline CDR1 is LNHDA and CDR2 is SQIVND (reference sequence). V lost 4 bases to trimming and J lost 7 bases; unmatched junction nucleotides: 6. The CDR3 contains 14 residues. CDR3 region: CASSTRQGAFGYTF. As DNA, the CDR3 is TGTGCCAGTAGTACACGACAGGGGGCGTTTGGCTACACCTTC.

The CDR3 bases are TGTGCCAGCTCACCAGTGGGACTTGAGCAGTTCTTC. Translated, it gives CASSPVGLEQFF. The chain recombines TRBV18 with TRBJ2-1, with D tentatively TRBD2 (6 bases). The length of the CDR3 is 12 residues. In germline, CDR1 is KGHSH, CDR2 LQKENI. V lost 2 bases and J 9 bases, leaving 8 bases between the germline ends.

The chain recombines TRBV11-3 with TRBJ2-1; D unresolved. CDR3 length: 15 amino acids. Germline V gene data show CDR1 as SGHNT and CDR2 as YENEEA. Trimming took off 6 bases at V and 2 bases at J, with 14 bases between the two ends. CDR3 bases: TGTGCCAGCAGTCCCGTTCGAACGACCTACAATGAGCAGTTCTTC. Protein: CASSPVRTTYNEQFF.

The rearrangement uses TRBV6-1 and TRBJ1-4, with D maybe TRBD1 (6 bases). V was cut by 11 bases and J by 7 bases, with 17 bases left in between. The germline V gene encodes CDR1 MNHNS and CDR2 SASEGT. CDR3 length: 13 amino acids. The DNA for the CDR3 is TGTGCCTGCCGTTGGGGGGCGACTGAAAAACTGTTTTTT. Protein product: CACRWGATEKLFF.

This chain links TRBV2 with TRBJ1-1; the match to TRBD1 covers 7 bases. Trimming at V came to 6 bases and at J to 1 base, leaving 20 bases not matched to a gene. The CDR3 totals 19 residues. CDR1 SNHLY and CDR2 FYNNEI come from the germline V gene. The CDR3 loop reads CASSAQNRSPGQSNTEAFF. In DNA, the CDR3 is TGTGCCAGCAGCGCCCAAAACAGATCTCCGGGACAGTCGAACACTGAAGCTTTCTTT.

V is TRBV7-2 and J is TRBJ2-7; D possibly uses TRBD1 or TRBD2 (6 bases each). The length of the CDR3 is 17 residues. Germline CDR1 SGHTA, CDR2 FQGNSA. V was pared by 5 bases and J by 3 bases, with 23 bases between. The CDR3 DNA reads as TGTGCCAGCAGCCCTATCAGTACTAAGGGGGGAGGCTACGAGCAGTACTTC. Translation gives CASSPISTKGGGYEQYF.

The chain recombines TRBV11-1 with TRBJ2-5, with TRBD1 matching 9 bases. Germline V lookup: CDR1 SGHAT, CDR2 FQDESV (reference sequence). Trimming at V came to 5 bases and at J to 5 bases, leaving 6 bases not matched to a gene. The CDR3 has 14 amino acids. Here the CDR3 reads CASSPRDREETQYF. The CDR3, as DNA: TGTGCCAGCAGCCCCCGGGACAGGGAGGAGACCCAGTACTTC.

The chain has TRBV19 and TRBJ2-2; D unresolved. This CDR3 is built from 15 residues. Looked up from germline, CDR1 is LNHDA and CDR2 is SQIVND (reference sequence). V lost 6 bases and J 7 bases, leaving 18 bases between the germline ends. CDR3 loop: CASSYFLGTRGELFF. CDR3 in DNA: TGTGCCAGTAGCTACTTTCTAGGTACTCGCGGGGAGCTGTTTTTT.